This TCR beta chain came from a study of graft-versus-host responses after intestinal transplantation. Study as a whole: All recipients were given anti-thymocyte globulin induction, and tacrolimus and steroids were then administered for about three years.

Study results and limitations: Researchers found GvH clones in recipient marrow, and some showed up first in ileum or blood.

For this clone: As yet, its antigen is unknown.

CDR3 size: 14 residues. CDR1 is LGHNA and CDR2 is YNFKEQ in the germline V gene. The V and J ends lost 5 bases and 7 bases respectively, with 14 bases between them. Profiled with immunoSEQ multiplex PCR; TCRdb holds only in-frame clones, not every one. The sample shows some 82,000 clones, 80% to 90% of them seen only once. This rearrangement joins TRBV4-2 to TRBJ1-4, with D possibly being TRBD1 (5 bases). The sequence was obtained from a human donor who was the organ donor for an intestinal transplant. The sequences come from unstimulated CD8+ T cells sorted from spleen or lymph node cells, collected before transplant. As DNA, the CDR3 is TGTGCCAGCAGCTGGCGGGGCAATGGTGAAAAACTGTTTTTT. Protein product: CASSWRGNGEKLFF.